The clone carrying this T cell receptor (beta chain) was seen only a few times. Its antigen is still unknown. The data belong to a study of identical twins. Regarding the study as a whole: Models underestimated TCR alpha sharing (out-of-frame) in monozygotic twins. Weaker excess sharing between twins was seen in beta out-of-frame sequences. Clonotypes of the beta chain that were abundant in cord blood carried fewer insertions (memory repertoires showed none).

Each CDR3 protein is one row after TCRdb ran MiXCR on the 5' RACE reads. The table includes approximately 220,000 distinct CDR3 sequences, about a tenth detected once. The V and J ends lost 4 bases and 0 bases respectively, with 8 bases between them. CDR1 is SGHRS, CDR2 YFSETQ, per germline. The CDR3 is 15 amino acids. The sequenced sample was memory (CD45RO+) T cells sorted from blood. The genes are TRBV5-1 and TRBJ2-6, with D maybe TRBD2 (6 bases). This receptor was taken from a woman aged 18-35 years in good health. The CDR3 sequence is CASSGGNSGANVLTF. CDR3 nucleotides: TGCGCCAGCAGCGGGGGGAACTCTGGGGCCAACGTCCTGACTTTC.